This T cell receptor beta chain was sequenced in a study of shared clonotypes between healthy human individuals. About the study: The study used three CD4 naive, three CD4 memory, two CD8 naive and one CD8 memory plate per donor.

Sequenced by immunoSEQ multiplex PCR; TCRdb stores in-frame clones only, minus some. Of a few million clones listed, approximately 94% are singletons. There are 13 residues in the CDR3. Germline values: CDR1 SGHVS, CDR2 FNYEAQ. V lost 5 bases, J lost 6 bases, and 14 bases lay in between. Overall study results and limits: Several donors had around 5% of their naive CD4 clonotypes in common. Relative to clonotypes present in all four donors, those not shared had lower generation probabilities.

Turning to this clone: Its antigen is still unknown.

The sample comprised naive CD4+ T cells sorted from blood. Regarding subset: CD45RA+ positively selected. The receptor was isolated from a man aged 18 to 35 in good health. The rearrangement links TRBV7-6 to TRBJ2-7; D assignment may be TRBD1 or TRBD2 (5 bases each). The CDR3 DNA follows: TGTGCCAGCAGCCGTTGGACCGGGACCGAGCAGTACTTC. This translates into CASSRWTGTEQYF.